A few counts support the clone carrying this TCR beta chain. Ophthalmopathy patients showed a Clinical Activity Score of at least 3, NOSPECS grade of at least 4 and duration under 3 months. Those patients with uncontrolled infection, other autoimmune disease, pregnancy or lactation were excluded. Clinical symptoms, serum thyroxine, TRAb, thyroid ultrasound and orbital computed tomography established diagnosis. TCR beta CDR3 regions were amplified from RNA. First-round RT-PCR with HTBI primers amplified the TCR CDR3 region. TCRdb analysed the multiplex PCR reads with MiXCR anew, one entry per CDR3 protein. Of a few hundred thousand distinct CDR3 sequences listed, roughly a fifth are singletons. The data belong to a study of T cells in Graves' hyperthyroidism and ophthalmopathy. Study as a whole: Upon initial diagnosis and before any treatment, peripheral blood was collected.

Germline values: CDR1 SEHNR, CDR2 FQNEAQ (reference sequence). With 7 bases removed from V and 2 bases from J, the gap between germline ends came to 12 bases. The CDR3 extends over 13 amino acids. Sequenced: blood. The chain combines TRBV7-9 with TRBJ2-7; D possibly matches TRBD1 or TRBD2 (5 bases each). The TCR originated in a man aged 50 to 59 with Graves' ophthalmopathy. This CDR3 is CASTEGTAYEQYF. The CDR3, as DNA: TGTGCCAGCACGGAAGGGACCGCCTACGAGCAGTACTTC.